These 13 T cell receptor beta chains were sequenced from one sample in a study of CD8+CD57+ T cells in acquired aplastic anemia (dated by TCRdb to the late 2010s). Flow cytometry had shown CD8+CD57+ cell expansion in the patients selected for sequencing. The reads were generated on an Illumina HiSeq 2000. TCR beta VDJ combination and CDR3 sequence profiling used genomic DNA as the template. TCRdb reran the public reads through fastp at Q25 and MiXCR, keeping productive beta chains. Identical CDR3 protein sequences are pooled into one entry, listed with their most common genes and DNA. The sample table records about 220,000 distinct CDR3 sequences; more than 45% of these occur just once. About 7.8% of the sample rests with the top ten. The source material was sorted CD4+, CD8+, or CD8+CD57+ T cells (not recorded which) from PBMCs. The receptors shown here come from a human donor with aplastic anemia.

The sample holds a few counts of this clonotype. Since the CDR3 does not end with the conserved phenylalanine or tryptophan, this likely comes from a read error. CDR3 loop: CSAPLLEGEEQYS. For the CDR3, the DNA is TGCAGTGCGCCCTTACTGGAGGGGGAAGAGCAGTACTCC. The chain couples TRBV20-1 to TRBJ2-7; either TRBD1 or TRBD2 may supply D (6 bases each). The CDR3 is 13 amino acids. The V gene lost 6 bases and the J gene lost 7 bases, with 19 bases spanning the gap. The germline CDR1 and CDR2 sequences are DFQATT and SNEGSKA (reference sequence).

This clonotype was seen many times. V and J are TRBV10-2 and TRBJ2-3; a possible D gene is TRBD2 (6 bases). The ends were cut back, 8 bases at V and 9 bases at J, with 21 bases in the middle. The CDR3 extends over 14 amino acids. Per the germline V gene, CDR1 is WSHSY and CDR2 is SAAADI. CDR3 in amino acids: CASESERARGTQYF. CDR3 coding DNA: TGCGCCAGCGAGTCCGAGCGGGCGAGAGGCACGCAGTATTTT.

As concerns this clonotype: Germline and junction disagree at one end, which may indicate a read error. The chain joins TRBV4-3 to TRBJ2-7, with 7 bases matching TRBD1. The V gene's germline CDR1 is LGHNA and CDR2 YSLEER. CDR3 length: 15 residues. The CDR3 region has the DNA TGCGCCTGCAGCCTGGACAGGACATTTGCCTCCGAGCAGTACTTT. This encodes CACSLDRTFASEQYF.

The rearrangement joins TRBV9 to TRBJ1-6; no firm D call. Germline CDR1 reads SGDLS; CDR2 reads YYNGEE. The CDR3 covers 14 residues. V lost 2 bases and J lost 8, with 11 bases in between. The CDR3 coding sequence is TGTGCCAGCAGCGTGCTCGCAGTCGATTCACCCCTCCACTTT. Encoded protein: CASSVLAVDSPLHF.

This chain uses TRBV6-2 or TRBV6-3 with TRBJ2-5; D possibly matches TRBD1 or TRBD2 (6 bases each). This CDR3 has 15 amino acids. Trimming removed 6 bases at V and 2 bases at J, with 16 bases between. Germline assignment: CDR1 MNHEY and CDR2 SVGEGT. In nucleotides, the CDR3 is TGTGCCAGCAGCACCCGAGTAGGGGGGCAAGAGACCCAGTACTTC. This sequence encodes CASSTRVGGQETQYF.

This clonotype was detected ten times or more. This chain uses TRBV6-5 with TRBJ2-7, with D uncertain. The V end was cut by 6 bases, the J end by 6 bases, with 21 bases between. The CDR3 is 15 residues long. Germline loops: CDR1 MNHEY, CDR2 SVGAGI. CDR3 amino acids: CASRRPGEVTSEQYF. The CDR3 DNA follows: TGTGCCAGCAGACGTCCAGGTGAGGTGACTTCCGAGCAGTACTTC.

V and J are TRBV19 and TRBJ1-1, with 10 bases matching TRBD1. Germline V gene sequence: CDR1 LNHDA, CDR2 SQIVND (reference sequence). J gave up 5 bases and V 5 bases, and 8 bases lay outside the gene matches. CDR3 size: 15 residues. This CDR3 is CASSHPGQGWTEAFF. The CDR3 bases are TGTGCCAGTAGTCATCCGGGACAGGGGTGGACTGAAGCTTTCTTT. Full variable domain (rest looked up from reference TRBV19 and TRBJ1-1): DGGITQSPKYLFRKEGQNVTLSCEQNLNHDAMYWYRQDPGQGLRLIYYSQIVNDFQKGDIAEGYSVSREKKESFPLTVTSAQKNPTAFYLCASSHPGQGWTEAFFGQGTRLTVV.

In its sample, this clonotype was seen many times. The V gene is TRBV6-1, the J gene TRBJ2-1; D gene uncertain. Per the germline V gene, CDR1 is MNHNS and CDR2 is SASEGT. V shed 1 base and J shed 9 bases, with 4 bases lying between them. The CDR3 is made up of 11 amino acids. DNA of the CDR3: TGTGCCAGCAGTGAAGAAGGTGAGCAGTTCTTC. Protein sequence: CASSEEGEQFF.

This clonotype appeared a few times. V usage is TRBV28 and J usage is TRBJ2-7; D might be TRBD2 (5 bases). Per the germline V gene, CDR1 is MDHEN and CDR2 is SYDVKM. The CDR3 contains 13 residues. Trimming took off 3 bases at V and 9 bases at J, with 15 bases between the two ends. Written as DNA, the CDR3 is TGTGCCAGCAGTTTCGAGAGGGCAGGAGGGCAGTACTTC. Its protein is CASSFERAGGQYF.

V is TRBV20-1 and J is TRBJ1-1; maybe TRBD1 (5 bases). Germline V gene lookup returns CDR1 DFQATT and CDR2 SNEGSKA (reference sequence). V gave up 6 bases and J gave up 11 bases, with 19 bases separating them. CDR3 length: 12 amino acids. CDR3 bases: TGCAGTGCCCCCCGGGACCGAGGACGGGCTTTCTTT. It encodes CSAPRDRGRAFF.

V gene TRBV7-8 combines with J gene TRBJ2-7; 8 nucleotides line up with TRBD1. The V gene end was trimmed by 5 bases and the J gene end by 5 bases; junction bases not matched to a gene: 5. The CDR3 length is 13 residues. Germline CDR1 reads SGHVS; CDR2 reads FQNEAQ. CDR3 DNA: TGTGCCAGCAGCAAACAGGGGGTCGACGAGCAGTACTTC. This sequence encodes CASSKQGVDEQYF.

The chain couples TRBV7-9 to TRBJ2-5; 15 bases align to TRBD2. After removal of 5 bases from V and 5 bases from J, the junction contained 9 bases not matched to a gene. Germline CDR1 and CDR2: SEHNR and FQNEAQ (reference sequence). The CDR3 has 17 residues. CDR3 nucleotide sequence: TGTGCCAGCAGCCCGGGACTAGCGGGGGGCGGGTGGGAGACCCAGTACTTC. The encoded protein is CASSPGLAGGGWETQYF.

To note about this clonotype: Likely a read error: the CDR3 ends without its conserved phenylalanine or tryptophan. This chain links TRBV4-3 with TRBJ1-2, with TRBD1 matching 10 bases. The germline V gene encodes CDR1 LGHNA and CDR2 YSLEER. CDR3 length: 13 residues. The ends lost 4 bases at V and 6 bases at J; junction bases unmatched: 2. The CDR3 DNA follows: TGCGCCAGCAGCCCGGGACAGGGGAATGGCTACACCTCC. As protein: CASSPGQGNGYTS.